Each of the 11 T cell receptor beta chains below was sequenced from the same sample in a study of blood T cell repertoires in COVID-19 (TCRdb year 2020). The library was built by means of the immunoSEQ multiplex PCR assay. As stored in TCRdb, this immuneACCESS dataset retains in-frame rearrangements with V and J assigned. A fraction of the clones does not appear; measured against another copy, unresolved V genes explain less than half of the discrepancy, and the remainder lacks a known reason. This sample gives over 200,000 clones in total; approximately 84% of them show up just once. The ten top clones hold approximately 1.8% of the sample. Specimen: PBMCs or T cells enriched from blood (not recorded which). These receptors were taken from a man in his 60s who had recovered from COVID-19.

The chain carries TRBV4-3 and TRBJ1-1, with D uncertain. Germline V gene lookup returns CDR1 LGHNA and CDR2 YSLEER. The CDR3 contains 13 residues. V was trimmed by 3 bases and J by 3 bases, leaving 8 bases between them. The CDR3 coding sequence is TGCGCCAGCAGCCATATAACGGACACTGAAGCTTTCTTT. Protein sequence: CASSHITDTEAFF.

This clone was counted a few times. The V and J genes are TRBV19 and TRBJ1-2; D call uncertain. CDR3 size: 14 residues. The germline V and J ends were trimmed by 5 bases and 4 bases, with 14 bases remaining between them. Per the germline V gene, CDR1 is LNHDA and CDR2 is SQIVND (reference sequence). The CDR3: CASSPSTKTYGYTF. CDR3 sequence (DNA): TGTGCCAGTAGTCCCTCGACAAAAACCTATGGCTACACCTTC.

This clone came up once. The V call is TRBV24-1, the J call TRBJ1-2, with TRBD1 matching 7 bases. Germline V gene lookup returns CDR1 KGHDR and CDR2 SFDVKD. J was trimmed by 3 bases and V by 4 bases; bases with no gene match: 4. CDR3 length: 14 residues. The CDR3 region has the DNA TGTGCCACCAGTGACCCCGGGACAGACTATGGCTACACCTTC. Protein sequence: CATSDPGTDYGYTF.

The chain links TRBV24-1 to TRBJ2-2; the D gene is possibly TRBD1 (6 bases). The CDR3 length is 14 residues. V lost 7 bases, J lost 1 base, and 9 bases lay in between. Germline CDR1 reads KGHDR; CDR2 reads SFDVKD. For the CDR3, the DNA is TGTGCCACCAGGGGACACTTGAACACCGGGGAGCTGTTTTTT. Translating gives CATRGHLNTGELFF.

The chain joins TRBV5-1 to TRBJ1-4; TRBD1 matches at 10 bases. The CDR3 has 16 residues. Germline V CDR1 and CDR2: SGHRS, YFSETQ. V lost 4 bases, J lost 8 bases, and 11 bases stayed unmatched. DNA of the CDR3: TGCGCCAGCAGCCCTCTAACAGGACAGGGGGGAGAAAAACTGTTTTTT. Its protein product is CASSPLTGQGGEKLFF. Supplemented by reference TRBV5-1 and TRBJ1-4, the full variable domain reads KAGVTQTPRYLIKTRGQQVTLSCSPISGHRSVSWYQQTPGQGLQFLFEYFSETQRNKGNFPGRFSGRQFSNSRSEMNVSTLELGDSALYLCASSPLTGQGGEKLFFGSGTQLSVL.

The rearrangement links TRBV2 to TRBJ2-4; 12 bases are a match to TRBD2. The germline V gene has CDR1 SNHLY and CDR2 FYNNEI. The CDR3 contains 17 residues. V lost 4 bases, J lost 0 bases, and 4 bases stayed unmatched. The CDR3 DNA follows: TGTGCCAGCAGTGGGACTAGCGGGACCCTAGCCAAAAACATTCAGTACTTC. This codes for CASSGTSGTLAKNIQYF.

This clone was found once. The chain couples TRBV30 to TRBJ2-3; D unclear. CDR1 GTSNPN and CDR2 SVGIG come from the germline V gene (reference sequence). CDR3 length equals 14 residues. Trimming took 1 base from V and 0 from J, leaving 8 bases between them. The chain's CDR3 is CAWSAYPSTDTQYF. The CDR3 DNA reads TGTGCCTGGAGTGCCTATCCTAGCACAGATACGCAGTATTTT.

This clone was seen only once. The genes are TRBV4-1 and TRBJ1-2; maybe TRBD1 (6 bases). The length of the CDR3 is 16 residues. In germline, CDR1 is MGHRA, CDR2 YSYEKL. The germline V and J ends were trimmed by 4 bases and 2 bases, with 17 bases remaining between them. This CDR3 reads CASSPGHLNRNYGYTF. CDR3 in DNA: TGCGCCAGCAGCCCGGGACACCTTAATCGAAACTATGGCTACACCTTC.

The chain couples TRBV11-2 to TRBJ2-1; 10 bases fit TRBD2. The V gene's germline CDR1 is SGHAT and CDR2 FQNNGV. This CDR3 comprises 14 residues. Unmatched junction bases numbered 3, after V lost 3 bases and J lost 7 bases. CDR3 sequence (DNA): TGTGCCAGCAGCTTCTCTAGCGGGGGAAATGAGCAGTTCTTC. The encoded protein is CASSFSSGGNEQFF.

The gene calls are TRBV10-3 and TRBJ2-3; 10 positions agree with TRBD2. The germline CDR1 and CDR2 sequences are ENHRY and SYGVKD. The CDR3 length is 16 residues. The V and J ends lost 6 bases and 2 bases, in that order; junction bases with no gene match: 8. CDR3 region: CAISGRLAGDTDTQYF. DNA of the CDR3: TGTGCCATCAGCGGGCGGCTAGCGGGGGACACAGATACGCAGTATTTT.

The rearrangement joins TRBV12-5 to TRBJ2-6; D unresolved. This CDR3 is 15 amino acids long. The V end lost 1 base, the J end lost 1 base, and 5 bases lay between the germline ends. The germline V gene encodes CDR1 LGHNT and CDR2 FRNRAP. This CDR3 reads CASGLDLSGANVLTF. The CDR3 DNA reads TGTGCTAGTGGTTTGGACTTGTCTGGGGCCAACGTCCTGACTTTC.